Below are 29 T cell receptor beta chains sequenced from a single sample in a study of cytomegalovirus exposure and HLA in healthy donors. The primer mix had 60 Vbeta and 13 Jbeta primers. Using immunoSEQ multiplex PCR, the repertoire was profiled, and TCRdb retains in-frame clones only, with some absent. This table has about 130,000 clones, 65% to 80% appearing once. Sequencing was carried out using PBMCs. The receptors shown here come from a man aged 40-55 years in good health and CMV-seropositive.

V usage is TRBV5-1 and J usage is TRBJ1-2; TRBD1 is a possible D gene (5 bases). The V end was cut by 2 bases, the J end by 7 bases, with 12 bases between. CDR1 is SGHRS, CDR2 YFSETQ, per germline. There are 13 residues in the CDR3. The CDR3 region is CASSFRDGGGYTF. DNA of the CDR3: TGCGCCAGCAGCTTCAGGGATGGCGGTGGCTACACCTTC.

This clone has just a few counts. This chain joins TRBV5-1 and TRBJ2-1, with 10 bases aligning to TRBD2. The germline V gene encodes CDR1 SGHRS and CDR2 YFSETQ. With 0 bases clipped from V and 7 bases from J, the junction kept 4 bases outside the gene matches. The CDR3 has 15 residues. CDR3 residues: CASSLVLAGDNEQFF. The CDR3 nucleotides are TGCGCCAGCAGCTTGGTCCTAGCGGGAGATAATGAGCAGTTCTTC.

The V gene is TRBV29-1, the J gene TRBJ1-2, with 7 bases identical to TRBD1. Germline CDR1 reads SQVTM; CDR2 reads ANQGSEA. V lost 6 bases to trimming and J lost 0 bases; unmatched junction nucleotides: 4. The CDR3 consists of 13 residues. In nucleotides, the CDR3 is TGCAGCGTCGAGGGGGCATCTAACTATGGCTACACCTTC. Translation gives CSVEGASNYGYTF.

The CDR3 is CASSLDRGQITGELFF. The CDR3 DNA reads as TGTGCCAGCAGCTTAGACAGGGGGCAAATCACCGGGGAGCTGTTTTTT. The V and J genes are TRBV7-9 and TRBJ2-2, with 9 nucleotides matching TRBD1. Germline values: CDR1 SEHNR, CDR2 FQNEAQ (reference sequence). Trimming removed 1 base from V and 4 bases from J; junction bases left unmatched: 4. There are 16 residues in the CDR3.

The chain is built from TRBV6-4 and TRBJ1-2; D perhaps matches TRBD1 (6 bases). Germline V gene sequence: CDR1 MRHNA, CDR2 SNTAGT. Trimming cost V 0 bases and J 4 bases, with 9 bases left between them. This CDR3 region has 14 residues. The CDR3 sequence is CASSDSLTGYGYTF. The CDR3, as DNA: TGTGCCAGCAGTGACTCCCTGACAGGCTATGGCTACACCTTC.

This rearrangement joins TRBV2 to TRBJ1-4, with D possibly being TRBD1 (5 bases). CDR1 is SNHLY and CDR2 is FYNNEI in the germline V gene. The CDR3 consists of 15 residues. V was pared by 7 bases and J by 4 bases, with 16 bases between. DNA for the CDR3: TGTGCCAGCACTCTATACCCAGGGCTTAATGAAAAACTGTTTTTT. Translating it yields CASTLYPGLNEKLFF.

The chain carries TRBV7-9 and TRBJ1-1, with no clear D. V was shortened by 2 bases and J by 7 bases, with 8 bases between the two germline ends. Germline V CDR1 and CDR2: SEHNR, FQNEAQ (reference sequence). This CDR3 spans 12 amino acids. The CDR3 sequence: CASSLSGNEAFF. The CDR3 bases are TGTGCCAGCAGCTTATCGGGGAATGAAGCTTTCTTT.

The chain links TRBV27 to TRBJ1-2, with TRBD1 identical over 7 bases. V lost 5 bases and J lost 2; bases outside the gene matches: 5. CDR3 length: 14 residues. The germline V gene encodes CDR1 MNHEY and CDR2 SMNVEV (reference sequence). The CDR3 loop is CASSGTAQNYGYTF. CDR3 DNA: TGTGCCAGCAGTGGGACAGCGCAAAACTATGGCTACACCTTC.

The V gene is TRBV9, the J gene TRBJ1-6; 9 bases agree with TRBD1. V lost 4 bases, J lost 9 bases, and 8 bases stayed unmatched. This CDR3 comprises 15 residues. Germline CDR1 reads SGDLS; CDR2 reads YYNGEE. The CDR3 nucleotides read TGTGCCAGCAGCTGGAGGGACAGGGACGGTTCACCCCTCCACTTT. This codes for CASSWRDRDGSPLHF.

In this sample, this clone turned up once. The chain is built from TRBV6-1 and TRBJ1-6; tentatively, D is TRBD1 (5 bases). V shed 3 bases and J shed 6 bases, with 9 bases lying between them. This CDR3 has 14 amino acids. Germline assignment: CDR1 MNHNS and CDR2 SASEGT. Written as DNA, the CDR3 is TGTGCCAGCAGTGAGGAGGGGCTTAATTCACCCCTCCACTTT. Protein: CASSEEGLNSPLHF.

Points on this clone: A read error may account for a junction end that differs from germline. The rearrangement joins TRBV4-2 to TRBJ1-6, with D perhaps TRBD1 (6 bases). The V gene's germline CDR1 is LGHNA and CDR2 YNFKEQ. CDR3 length: 14 residues. CDR3 in DNA: TGTGCCAGCAGCCAGGGTCAGGACAGTTCTCTTTTTGACTTT. Translation gives CASSQGQDSSLFDF.

The V call is TRBV20-1, the J call TRBJ2-7; possible D gene TRBD1, 6 bases. With 5 bases removed from V and 3 bases from J, the gap between germline ends came to 8 bases. Germline loops: CDR1 DFQATT, CDR2 SNEGSKA (reference sequence). This CDR3 comprises 11 residues. For the CDR3, the DNA is TGCAGTGCTTCGGACAGCTACGAGCAGTACTTC. It codes for CSASDSYEQYF.

The chain combines TRBV5-6 with TRBJ2-7, with D possibly TRBD1 on 6 matching bases. The germline gives CDR1 SGHDT, CDR2 YYEEEE. Trimming stripped 4 bases from V and 7 bases from J, with 15 bases between. CDR3 length: 13 residues. The CDR3 here is CASSRPGEKEQYF. The CDR3 region has the DNA TGTGCCAGCAGCCGCCCAGGGGAAAAGGAGCAGTACTTC. The full variable domain, with the rest looked up from reference TRBV5-6 and TRBJ2-7, is DAGVTQSPTHLIKTRGQQVTLRCSPKSGHDTVSWYQQALGQGPQFIFQYYEEEERQRGNFPDRFSGHQFPNYSSELNVNALLLGDSALYLCASSRPGEKEQYFGPGTRLTVT.

J is TRBJ2-2 and V is TRBV4-1; D might be TRBD2 (6 bases). Trimming pared 4 bases from V and 1 base from J, leaving 19 bases between. This CDR3 region has 18 residues. From germline, CDR1 is MGHRA and CDR2 YSYEKL. The CDR3 sequence is CASSLPGPGALNTGELFF. CDR3 bases: TGCGCCAGCAGCCTTCCCGGGCCGGGAGCGTTGAACACCGGGGAGCTGTTTTTT.

The chain combines TRBV9 with TRBJ2-7; 7 bases are shared with TRBD1. With 3 bases clipped from V and 2 bases from J, the junction kept 2 bases outside the gene matches. Germline-derived CDR1 and CDR2 are SGDLS and YYNGEE. CDR3 length: 13 amino acids. CDR3 nucleotides: TGTGCCAGCAGCGGGGACAGTGCCTACGAGCAGTACTTC. It yields the protein CASSGDSAYEQYF. The full variable domain, its missing parts supplied by reference TRBV9 and TRBJ2-7, is DSGVTQTPKHLITATGQRVTLRCSPRSGDLSVYWYQQSLDQGLQFLIQYYNGEERAKGNILERFSAQQFPDLHSELNLSSLELGDSALYFCASSGDSAYEQYFGPGTRLTVT.

This chain links TRBV25-1 with TRBJ2-7; D might be TRBD1 (5 bases). Germline V CDR1 and CDR2: MGHDK, SYGVNS. CDR3 length: 14 residues. V was shortened by 5 bases and J by 0 bases, with 11 bases between the two germline ends. CDR3 DNA sequence: TGTGCCAGCAGTTTCCCGACAGCCTCCTACGAGCAGTACTTC. This codes for CASSFPTASYEQYF.

This chain joins TRBV28 and TRBJ1-6; the D is unclear. The V gene lost 5 bases and the J gene lost 4 bases, with 6 bases spanning the gap. This CDR3 is 13 amino acids long. Germline CDR1 reads MDHEN; CDR2 reads SYDVKM. The CDR3 spells CASSVQYNSPLHF. CDR3 bases: TGTGCCAGCAGTGTACAGTATAATTCACCCCTCCACTTT.

The rearrangement joins TRBV11-2 to TRBJ2-1; 10 bases align to TRBD2. J lost 3 bases, V lost 5 bases, and 7 bases had no gene match. The CDR3 length is 16 residues. Per the germline V gene, CDR1 is SGHAT and CDR2 is FQNNGV. Here the CDR3 reads CASSPDSGRNYNEQFF. The CDR3 DNA is TGTGCCAGCAGCCCCGATAGCGGGAGGAACTACAATGAGCAGTTCTTC.

The CDR3 region has the DNA TGTGCCGGTGAGCCGGGGGGAACCACAGATACGCAGTATTTT. It translates to CAGEPGGTTDTQYF. The chain is built from TRBV6-1 and TRBJ2-3; 7 positions agree with TRBD2. CDR3 size: 14 residues. CDR1 and CDR2 from the germline V gene are MNHNS and SASEGT. V lost 11 bases, J lost 2 bases, and 10 bases stayed unmatched.

The rearrangement links TRBV2 to TRBJ2-2, with D hard to call. CDR1 SNHLY and CDR2 FYNNEI come from the germline V gene. CDR3 length equals 15 residues. V lost 2 bases and J 3 bases, leaving 10 bases between the germline ends. This chain's CDR3 is CASSEHGTYTGELFF. The CDR3 DNA reads as TGTGCCAGCAGTGAACATGGCACCTACACCGGGGAGCTGTTTTTT.

The gene calls are TRBV6-5 and TRBJ2-1; possibly TRBD1 for D (5 bases). This CDR3 has 14 amino acids. The ends were cut back, 7 bases at V and 0 bases at J, with 10 bases in the middle. Germline V lookup: CDR1 MNHEY, CDR2 SVGAGI. The CDR3, as DNA: TGTGCCAGCATTTTCCAGGGCTCCTACAATGAGCAGTTCTTC. This sequence encodes CASIFQGSYNEQFF.

The chain recombines TRBV10-1 with TRBJ1-1, with D possibly TRBD1 on 5 matching bases. Trimming removed 0 bases at V and 2 bases at J, with 13 bases between. CDR3 length: 16 amino acids. Germline V gene sequence: CDR1 WNHNN, CDR2 SYGVQD (reference sequence). This CDR3 is CASSESRGLSNTEAFF. The CDR3 nucleotides read TGCGCCAGCAGTGAGTCAAGGGGTCTGTCAAACACTGAAGCTTTCTTT.

This rearrangement joins TRBV2 to TRBJ2-3; TRBD2 agrees at 7 bases. Per germline, CDR1 SNHLY and CDR2 FYNNEI. The CDR3 sequence is 15 residues long. Losses at the gene ends were 8 bases for V and 2 bases for J; bases not matched to a gene: 10. The CDR3 protein is CASVGGRAFTDTQYF. CDR3 nucleotides: TGTGCCAGCGTAGGAGGGAGGGCTTTCACAGATACGCAGTATTTT.

J is TRBJ1-1 and V is TRBV6-1; D is unclear. From germline, CDR1 is MNHNS and CDR2 SASEGT. CDR3 length equals 13 residues. Trimming took off 4 bases at V and 0 bases at J, with 6 bases between the two ends. This CDR3 reads CASSVQMNTEAFF. CDR3 in DNA: TGTGCCAGCAGTGTCCAGATGAACACTGAAGCTTTCTTT.

V usage is TRBV7-9 and J usage is TRBJ2-1, with a possible D match to TRBD2 (6 bases). The CDR3 loop spans 19 amino acids. Germline V gene data show CDR1 as SEHNR and CDR2 as FQNEAQ (reference sequence). Deletions cut 5 bases from V and 0 bases from J, with 23 bases between. CDR3 sequence reads: CASSPTGSERRGSYNEQFF. For the CDR3, the DNA is TGTGCCAGCAGCCCCACGGGGTCCGAGCGGCGGGGCTCCTACAATGAGCAGTTCTTC.

The chain links TRBV4-1 to TRBJ2-1; a weak D match, TRBD1 (6 bases). V gave up 1 base and J gave up 4 bases, with 17 bases separating them. The CDR3 is made up of 17 amino acids. CDR1 MGHRA and CDR2 YSYEKL come from the germline V gene. CDR3 sequence: CASSQAPTGPLYNEQFF. The CDR3 DNA is TGCGCCAGCAGCCAAGCCCCGACAGGCCCTTTATACAATGAGCAGTTCTTC.

Here the CDR3 DNA reads TGCAGTGCCACAGGGAACTATGGCTACACCTTC. It specifies CSATGNYGYTF. This sequence joins TRBV20-1 and TRBJ1-2, with D maybe TRBD1 (6 bases). Germline CDR1 reads DFQATT; CDR2 reads SNEGSKA (reference sequence). The CDR3 has 11 residues. V shed 6 bases and J shed 2 bases, with 7 bases lying between them.

Note on this clone: Other DNA sequences from this sample encode an identical CDR3 as well. The chain joins TRBV5-1 to TRBJ1-1; TRBD1 aligns across 8 bases. The CDR3 is 14 residues long. J was trimmed by 1 base and V by 4 bases; bases with no gene match: 3. The germline V gene encodes CDR1 SGHRS and CDR2 YFSETQ. The CDR3 sequence is CASSPGTGNTEAFF. Here the CDR3 DNA reads TGCGCCAGCAGCCCCGGGACAGGGAACACTGAAGCTTTCTTT. The full variable domain, its missing parts supplied by reference TRBV5-1 and TRBJ1-1, is KAGVTQTPRYLIKTRGQQVTLSCSPISGHRSVSWYQQTPGQGLQFLFEYFSETQRNKGNFPGRFSGRQFSNSRSEMNVSTLELGDSALYLCASSPGTGNTEAFFGQGTRLTVV.

CDR3 sequence reads: CASRGLSNQPQHF. The CDR3 DNA reads as TGTGCCAGCAGGGGGCTCAGCAATCAGCCCCAGCATTTT. This chain joins TRBV7-8 and TRBJ1-5, with D possibly matching TRBD1 (5 bases). V was clipped by 6 bases and J by 1 base, with 7 bases between them. This CDR3 spans 13 amino acids. The germline CDR1 and CDR2 sequences are SGHVS and FQNEAQ.